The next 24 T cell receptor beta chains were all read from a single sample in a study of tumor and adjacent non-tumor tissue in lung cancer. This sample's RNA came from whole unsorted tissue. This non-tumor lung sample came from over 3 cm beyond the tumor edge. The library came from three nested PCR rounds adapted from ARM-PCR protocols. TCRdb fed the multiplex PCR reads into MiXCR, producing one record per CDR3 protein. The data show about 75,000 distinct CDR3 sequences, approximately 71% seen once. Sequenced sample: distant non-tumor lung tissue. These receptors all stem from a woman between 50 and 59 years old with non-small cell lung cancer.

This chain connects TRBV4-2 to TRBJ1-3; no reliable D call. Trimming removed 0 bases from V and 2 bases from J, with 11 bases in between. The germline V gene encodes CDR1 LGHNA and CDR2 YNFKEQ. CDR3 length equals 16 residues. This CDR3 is CASSQETRLPGNTIYF. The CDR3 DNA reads TGTGCCAGCAGCCAAGAGACAAGGCTCCCTGGAAACACCATATATTTT.

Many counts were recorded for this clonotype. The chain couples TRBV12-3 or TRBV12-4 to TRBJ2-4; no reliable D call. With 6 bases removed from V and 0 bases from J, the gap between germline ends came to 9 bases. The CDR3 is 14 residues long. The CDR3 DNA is TGTGCCAGCAGCGTACAACTAGCCAAAAACATTCAGTACTTC. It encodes CASSVQLAKNIQYF.

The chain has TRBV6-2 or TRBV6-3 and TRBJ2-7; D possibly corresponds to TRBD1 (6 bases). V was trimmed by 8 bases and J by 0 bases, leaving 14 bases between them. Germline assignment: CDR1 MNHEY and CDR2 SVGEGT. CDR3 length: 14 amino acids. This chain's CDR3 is CASGDRPLSYEQYF. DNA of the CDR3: TGTGCCAGCGGTGACAGGCCACTCTCCTACGAGCAGTACTTC.

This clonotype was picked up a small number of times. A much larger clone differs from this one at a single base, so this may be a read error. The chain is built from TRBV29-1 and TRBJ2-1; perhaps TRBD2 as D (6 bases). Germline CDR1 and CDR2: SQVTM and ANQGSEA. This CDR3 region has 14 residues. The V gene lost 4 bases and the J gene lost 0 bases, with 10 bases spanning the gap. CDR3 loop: CSVAVGGSYNEQFF. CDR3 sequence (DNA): TGCAGCGTTGCTGTGGGGGGCTCCTACAATGAGCAGTTCTTC.

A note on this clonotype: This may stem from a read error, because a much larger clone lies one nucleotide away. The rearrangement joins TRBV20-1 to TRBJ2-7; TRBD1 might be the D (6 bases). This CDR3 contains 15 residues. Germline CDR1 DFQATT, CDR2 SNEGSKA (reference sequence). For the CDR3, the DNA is TGCAGTGCTGACAGGAGTCACACGCCCTCCTACGAGCAGTGCTTC. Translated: CSADRSHTPSYEQCF.

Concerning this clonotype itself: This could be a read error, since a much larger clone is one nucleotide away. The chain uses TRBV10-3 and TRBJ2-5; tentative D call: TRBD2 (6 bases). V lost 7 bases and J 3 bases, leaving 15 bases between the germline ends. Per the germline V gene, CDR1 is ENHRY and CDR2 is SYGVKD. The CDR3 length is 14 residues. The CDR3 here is CAINNGRVEETQYF. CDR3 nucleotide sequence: TGTGCCATCAATAACGGGAGAGTCGAAGAGACCCAGTACTTC.

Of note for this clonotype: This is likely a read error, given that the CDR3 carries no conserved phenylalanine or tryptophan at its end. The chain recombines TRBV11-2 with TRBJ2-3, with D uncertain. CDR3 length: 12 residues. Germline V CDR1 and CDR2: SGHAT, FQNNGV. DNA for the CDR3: TGTGCCAACAGCTATTTTGGAGTTATGCAGTATCTT. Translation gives CANSYFGVMQYL.

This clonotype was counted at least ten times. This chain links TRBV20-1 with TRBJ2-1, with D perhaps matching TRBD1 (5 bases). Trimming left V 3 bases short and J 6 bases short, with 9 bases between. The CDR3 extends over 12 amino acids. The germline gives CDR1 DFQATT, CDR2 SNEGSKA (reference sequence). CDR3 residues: CSASQGSNEQFF. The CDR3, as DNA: TGCAGTGCTAGTCAGGGAAGCAATGAGCAGTTCTTC.

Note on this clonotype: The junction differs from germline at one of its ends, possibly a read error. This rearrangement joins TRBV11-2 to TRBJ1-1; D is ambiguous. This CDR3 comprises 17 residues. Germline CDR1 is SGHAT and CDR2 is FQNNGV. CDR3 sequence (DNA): TGTTCCAGCAGCTTAGCCCCGGGCGGGATATTGAACACTGAAGCTCTCTTT. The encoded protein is CSSSLAPGGILNTEALF.

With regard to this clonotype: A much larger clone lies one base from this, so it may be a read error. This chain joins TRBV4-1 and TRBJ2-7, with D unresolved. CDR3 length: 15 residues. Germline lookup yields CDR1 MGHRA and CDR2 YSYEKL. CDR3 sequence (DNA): TGCGCCAACAGCCAAGCCCCCACGGCATCCTACGAGCAGTACTTC. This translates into CANSQAPTASYEQYF.

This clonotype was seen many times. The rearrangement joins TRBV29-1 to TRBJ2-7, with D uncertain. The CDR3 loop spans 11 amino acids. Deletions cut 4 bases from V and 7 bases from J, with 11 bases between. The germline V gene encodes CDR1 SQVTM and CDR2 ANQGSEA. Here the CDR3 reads CSVASPQEQYF. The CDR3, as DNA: TGCAGCGTTGCCAGCCCGCAGGAGCAGTACTTC.

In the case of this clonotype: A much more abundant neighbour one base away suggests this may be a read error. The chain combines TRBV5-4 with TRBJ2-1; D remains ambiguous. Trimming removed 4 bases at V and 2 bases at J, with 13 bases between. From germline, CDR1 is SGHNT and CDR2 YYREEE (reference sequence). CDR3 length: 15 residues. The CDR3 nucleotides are TGTGCCAGCAGCCCAGGACCCACCGCCTACAATGAGCAGTTCTTC. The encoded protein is CASSPGPTAYNEQFF.

The CDR3 nucleotides are TGTGCCAGTAGTTATTCCCGGGAGCGGACCGGGGAGCTGTTTTTT. It specifies CASSYSRERTGELFF. V is TRBV19 and J is TRBJ2-2, with D perhaps matching TRBD2 (6 bases). V was shortened by 5 bases and J by 5 bases, with 15 bases between the two germline ends. Germline CDR1 and CDR2: LNHDA and SQIVND (reference sequence). CDR3 size: 15 residues.

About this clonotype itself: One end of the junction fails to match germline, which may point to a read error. Here the CDR3 reads CVISESGGTFADMQYF. DNA of the CDR3: TGTGTCATCAGTGAGTCCGGCGGGACATTTGCAGATATGCAATATTTT. V and J are TRBV10-3 and TRBJ2-3; D tentatively fits TRBD1 or TRBD2 (6 bases each). Germline lookup yields CDR1 ENHRY and CDR2 SYGVKD. The CDR3 has 16 residues.

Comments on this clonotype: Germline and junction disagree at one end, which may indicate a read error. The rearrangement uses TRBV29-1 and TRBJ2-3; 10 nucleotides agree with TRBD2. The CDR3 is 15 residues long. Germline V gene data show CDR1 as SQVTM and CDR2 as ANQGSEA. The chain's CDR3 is CSTPTLAGVTDTRYF. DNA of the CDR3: TGCAGCACCCCTACCCTAGCGGGGGTCACAGATACGCGGTATTTT.

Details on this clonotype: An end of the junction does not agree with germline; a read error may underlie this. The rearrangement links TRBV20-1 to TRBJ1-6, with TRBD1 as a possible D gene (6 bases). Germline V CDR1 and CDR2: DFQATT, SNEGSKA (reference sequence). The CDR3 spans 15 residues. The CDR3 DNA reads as TGCAATGCTGCCTCGGAAGGGGGTAGAAATTCACCCCTCCACTTT. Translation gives CNAASEGGRNSPLHF.

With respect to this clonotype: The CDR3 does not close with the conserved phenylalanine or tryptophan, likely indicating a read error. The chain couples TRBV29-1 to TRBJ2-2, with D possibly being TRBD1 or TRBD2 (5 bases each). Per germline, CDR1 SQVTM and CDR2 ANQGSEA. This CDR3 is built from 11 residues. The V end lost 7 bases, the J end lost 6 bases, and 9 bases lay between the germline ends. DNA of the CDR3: TGCAGCGGTAGAGGGGCCGGGGAGCTGTTTTTA. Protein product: CSGRGAGELFL.

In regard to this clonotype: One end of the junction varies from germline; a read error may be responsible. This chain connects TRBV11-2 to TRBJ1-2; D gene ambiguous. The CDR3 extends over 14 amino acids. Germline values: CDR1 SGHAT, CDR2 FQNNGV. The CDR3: CASSLTRTNYGHAF. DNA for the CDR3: TGCGCCAGCAGCTTAACACGTACTAACTATGGCCACGCCTTC.

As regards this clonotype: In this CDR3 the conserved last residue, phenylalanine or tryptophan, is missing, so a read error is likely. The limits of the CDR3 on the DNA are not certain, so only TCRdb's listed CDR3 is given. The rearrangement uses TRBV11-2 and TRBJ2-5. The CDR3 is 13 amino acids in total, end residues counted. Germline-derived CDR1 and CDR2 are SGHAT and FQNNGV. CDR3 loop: CASRFGVKETQCL.

The CDR3 DNA reads as TGCAGTGATATGGGACTAGGAAGCTCCTACAATGAGCAGTTCTTC. Translating it yields CSDMGLGSSYNEQFF. J is TRBJ2-1 and V is TRBV20-1, with TRBD2 matching 8 bases. This CDR3 comprises 15 residues. V was pared by 7 bases and J by 0 bases, with 8 bases of the junction left unmatched. CDR1 is DFQATT and CDR2 is SNEGSKA in the germline V gene (reference sequence).

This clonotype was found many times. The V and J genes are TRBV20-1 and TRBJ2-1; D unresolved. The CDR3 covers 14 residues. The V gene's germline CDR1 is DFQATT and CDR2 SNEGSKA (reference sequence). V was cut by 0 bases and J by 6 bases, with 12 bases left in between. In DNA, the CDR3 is TGCAGTGCTAGAGACTGGAAAGATAGCAATGAGCAGTTCTTC. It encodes CSARDWKDSNEQFF.

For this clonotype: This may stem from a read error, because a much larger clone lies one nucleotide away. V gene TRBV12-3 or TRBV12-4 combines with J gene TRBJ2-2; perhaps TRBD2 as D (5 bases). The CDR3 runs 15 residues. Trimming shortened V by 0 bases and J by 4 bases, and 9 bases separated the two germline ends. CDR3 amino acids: CASSLAGEVTGELFF. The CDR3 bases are TGTGCCAGCAGTTTAGCGGGAGAGGTCACCGGGGAGCTGTTTTTT.

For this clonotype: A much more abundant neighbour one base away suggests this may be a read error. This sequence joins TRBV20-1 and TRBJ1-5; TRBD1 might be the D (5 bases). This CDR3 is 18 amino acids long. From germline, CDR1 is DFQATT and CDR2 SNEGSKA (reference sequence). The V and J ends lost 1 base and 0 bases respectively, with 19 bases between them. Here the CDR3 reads CSARVWAVGQYSNQPQHF. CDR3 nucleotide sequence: TGCAGTGCTAGAGTTTGGGCAGTCGGACAATATAGCAATCAGCCCCAGCATTTT.

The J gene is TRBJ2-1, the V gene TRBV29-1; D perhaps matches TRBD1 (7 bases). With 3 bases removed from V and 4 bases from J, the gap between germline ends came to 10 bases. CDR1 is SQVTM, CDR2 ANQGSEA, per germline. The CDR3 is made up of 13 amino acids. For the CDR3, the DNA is TGCAGCGTTGACAGGGGGGTATACAATGAGCAGTTCTTC. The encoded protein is CSVDRGVYNEQFF.